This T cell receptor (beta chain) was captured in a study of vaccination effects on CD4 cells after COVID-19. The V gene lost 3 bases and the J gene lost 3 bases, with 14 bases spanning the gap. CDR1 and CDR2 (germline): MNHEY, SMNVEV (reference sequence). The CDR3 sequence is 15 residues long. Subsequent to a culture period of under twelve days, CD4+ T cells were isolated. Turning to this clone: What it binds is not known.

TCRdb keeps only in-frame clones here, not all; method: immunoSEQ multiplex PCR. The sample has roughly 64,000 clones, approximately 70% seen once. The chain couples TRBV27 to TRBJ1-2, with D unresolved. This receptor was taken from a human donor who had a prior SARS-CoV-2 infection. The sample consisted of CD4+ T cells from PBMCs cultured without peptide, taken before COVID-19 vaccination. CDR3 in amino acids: CASSFVAGLYYGYTF. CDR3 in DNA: TGTGCCAGCAGTTTCGTAGCAGGTCTCTACTATGGCTACACCTTC.